This TCR beta chain was documented in a study of blood T cell repertoires in COVID-19. Study-level background: Material from acute and convalescent COVID-19 was sourced from the United States, Italy and Spain. The analysed material was cDNA or gDNA that came from T cells, B-cell-depleted T cells, or PBMCs.

In the original processing: Reference gene primer amplification yielded estimated nucleated cell counts. Clones were read by immunoSEQ multiplex PCR, and TCRdb kept only the in-frame ones, dropping some. V and J calls and clone size follow that table, whereas D and trimming were derived from the DNA. The data show more than 100,000 clones, around nine tenths seen once. The sequenced sample was peripheral blood. The origin of this receptor is a woman in her forties or fifties with active or convalescent COVID-19.

CDR3 nucleotide sequence: TGTGCCAGCAGTGAGAGCCTACAGGGAACAGGCGAGCAGTACTTC. Its translation is CASSESLQGTGEQYF. V gene TRBV2 combines with J gene TRBJ2-7, with D possibly being TRBD1 (6 bases). Trimming cost V 3 bases and J 6 bases, with 18 bases left between them. This CDR3 has 15 residues. Germline V gene lookup returns CDR1 SNHLY and CDR2 FYNNEI.